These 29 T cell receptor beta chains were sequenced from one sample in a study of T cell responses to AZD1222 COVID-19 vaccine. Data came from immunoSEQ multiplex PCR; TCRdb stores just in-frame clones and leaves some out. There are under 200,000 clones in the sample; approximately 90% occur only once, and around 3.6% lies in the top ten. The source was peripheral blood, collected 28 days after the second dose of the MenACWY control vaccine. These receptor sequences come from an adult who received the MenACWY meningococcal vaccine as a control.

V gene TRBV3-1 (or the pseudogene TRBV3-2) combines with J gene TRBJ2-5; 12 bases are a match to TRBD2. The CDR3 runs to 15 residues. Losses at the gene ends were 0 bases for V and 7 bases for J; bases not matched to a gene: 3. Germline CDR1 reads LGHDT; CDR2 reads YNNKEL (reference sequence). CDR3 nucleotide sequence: TGTGCCAGCAGCCAAGAGGTGGGACTAGCGGGGACCCAGTACTTC. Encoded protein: CASSQEVGLAGTQYF.

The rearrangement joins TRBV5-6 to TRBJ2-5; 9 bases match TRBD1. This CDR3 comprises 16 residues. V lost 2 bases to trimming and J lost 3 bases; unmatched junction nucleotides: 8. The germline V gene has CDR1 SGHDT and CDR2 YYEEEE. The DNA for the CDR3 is TGTGCCAGCAGCTTAAACATGGGACAGGGTAAAGAGACCCAGTACTTC. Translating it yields CASSLNMGQGKETQYF.

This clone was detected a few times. The DNA for the CDR3 is TGTGCCAGTCGACAAGGACTAGCGGTCCGGGATACGCAGTATTTT. Translated, it gives CASRQGLAVRDTQYF. The chain links TRBV19 to TRBJ2-3; TRBD2 matches at 10 bases. In germline, CDR1 is LNHDA, CDR2 SQIVND (reference sequence). V was pared by 8 bases and J by 6 bases, with 11 bases of the junction left unmatched. The CDR3 is 15 residues long.

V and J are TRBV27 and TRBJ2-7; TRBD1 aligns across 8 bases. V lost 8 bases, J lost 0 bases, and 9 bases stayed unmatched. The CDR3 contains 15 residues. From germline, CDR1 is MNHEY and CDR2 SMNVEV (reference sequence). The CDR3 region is CASLGQGPVSYEQYF. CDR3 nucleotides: TGTGCCAGCCTCGGACAGGGACCCGTCTCCTACGAGCAGTACTTC.

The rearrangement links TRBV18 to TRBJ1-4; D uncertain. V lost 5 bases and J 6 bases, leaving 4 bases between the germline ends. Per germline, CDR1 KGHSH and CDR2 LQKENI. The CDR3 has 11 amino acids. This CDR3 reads CASSVHEKLFF. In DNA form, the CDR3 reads TGTGCCAGCTCAGTCCATGAAAAACTGTTTTTT.

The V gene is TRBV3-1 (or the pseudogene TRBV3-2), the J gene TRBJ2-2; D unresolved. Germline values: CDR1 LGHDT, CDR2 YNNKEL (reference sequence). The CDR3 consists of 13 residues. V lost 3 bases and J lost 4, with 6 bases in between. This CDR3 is CASSQAFTGELFF. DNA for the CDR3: TGTGCCAGCAGCCAGGCGTTCACCGGGGAGCTGTTTTTT.

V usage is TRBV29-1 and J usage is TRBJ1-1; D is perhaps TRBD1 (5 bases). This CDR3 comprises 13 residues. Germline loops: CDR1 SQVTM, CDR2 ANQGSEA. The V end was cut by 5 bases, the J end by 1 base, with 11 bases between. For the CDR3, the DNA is TGCAGCGTTCAGACAGCTGGGAACACTGAAGCTTTCTTT. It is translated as CSVQTAGNTEAFF. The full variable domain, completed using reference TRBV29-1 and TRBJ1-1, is SAVISQKPSRDICQRGTSLTIQCQVDSQVTMMFWYRQQPGQSLTLIATANQGSEATYESGFVIDKFPISRPNLTFSTLTVSNMSPEDSSIYLCSVQTAGNTEAFFGQGTRLTVV.

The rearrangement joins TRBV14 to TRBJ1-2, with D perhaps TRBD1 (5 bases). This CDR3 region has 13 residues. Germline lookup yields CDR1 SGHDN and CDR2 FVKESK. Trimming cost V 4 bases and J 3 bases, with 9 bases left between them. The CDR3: CASSLGTHYGYTF. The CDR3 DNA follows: TGTGCCAGCAGCCTCGGGACCCACTATGGCTACACCTTC.

CDR3 residues: CASSQWDRGPSHQPQHF. DNA of the CDR3: TGTGCCAGCAGCCAATGGGACAGGGGGCCTTCGCATCAGCCCCAGCATTTT. This chain joins TRBV4-2 and TRBJ1-5, with TRBD1 matching over 12 bases. After removal of 2 bases from V and 5 bases from J, the junction contained 7 bases not matched to a gene. CDR3 size: 17 residues. CDR1 is LGHNA and CDR2 is YNFKEQ in the germline V gene.

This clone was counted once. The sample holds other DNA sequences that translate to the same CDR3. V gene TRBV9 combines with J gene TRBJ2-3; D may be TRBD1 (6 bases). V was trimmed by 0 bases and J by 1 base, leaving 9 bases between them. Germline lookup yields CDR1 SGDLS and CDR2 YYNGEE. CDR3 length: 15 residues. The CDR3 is CASSVGAGGTDTQYF. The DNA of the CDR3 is TGTGCCAGCAGCGTAGGGGCAGGGGGCACAGATACGCAGTATTTT.

In DNA form, the CDR3 reads TGTGCCAGCAGCTTGGATTGGAACACTGAAGCTTTCTTT. Its translation is CASSLDWNTEAFF. The chain recombines TRBV5-6 with TRBJ1-1; unclear D gene. The CDR3 extends over 13 amino acids. Between the trimmed V and J ends, which lost 0 bases and 1 base, there was a span of 4 bases. Germline V gives CDR1 SGHDT, CDR2 YYEEEE.

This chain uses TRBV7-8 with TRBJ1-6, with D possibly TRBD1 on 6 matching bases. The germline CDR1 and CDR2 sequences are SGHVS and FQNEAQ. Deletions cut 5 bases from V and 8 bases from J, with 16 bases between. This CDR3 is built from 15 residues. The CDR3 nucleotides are TGTGCCAGCAGCACCGGACAGTTTCCGGATTCACCCCTCCACTTT. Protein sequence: CASSTGQFPDSPLHF.

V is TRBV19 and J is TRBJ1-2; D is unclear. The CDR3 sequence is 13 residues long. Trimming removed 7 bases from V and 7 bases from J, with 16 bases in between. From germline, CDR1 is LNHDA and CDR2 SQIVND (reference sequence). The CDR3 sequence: CASNNLGRGGYTF. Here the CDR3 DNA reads TGTGCCAGTAATAATCTCGGGCGGGGTGGCTACACCTTC.

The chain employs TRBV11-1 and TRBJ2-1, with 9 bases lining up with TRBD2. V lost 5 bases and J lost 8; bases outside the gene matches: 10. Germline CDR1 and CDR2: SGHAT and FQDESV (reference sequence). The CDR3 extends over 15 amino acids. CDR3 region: CASSAAGGPRDEQFF. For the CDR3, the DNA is TGTGCCAGCAGCGCAGCGGGAGGCCCTAGGGATGAGCAGTTCTTC.

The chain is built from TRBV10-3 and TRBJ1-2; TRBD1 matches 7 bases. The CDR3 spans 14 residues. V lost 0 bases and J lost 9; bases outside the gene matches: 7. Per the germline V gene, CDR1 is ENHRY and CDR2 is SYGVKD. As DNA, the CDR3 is TGTGCCATCAGTGAGTCTAGGGGACAGATGAGCTACACCTTC. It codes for CAISESRGQMSYTF.

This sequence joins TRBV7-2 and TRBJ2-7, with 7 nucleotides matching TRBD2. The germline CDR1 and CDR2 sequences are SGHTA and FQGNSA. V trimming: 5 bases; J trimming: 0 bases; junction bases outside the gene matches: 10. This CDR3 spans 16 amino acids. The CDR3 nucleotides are TGTGCCAGCAGCCGGCCCCCGGGCGGGGGCTCCTACGAGCAGTACTTC. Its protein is CASSRPPGGGSYEQYF.

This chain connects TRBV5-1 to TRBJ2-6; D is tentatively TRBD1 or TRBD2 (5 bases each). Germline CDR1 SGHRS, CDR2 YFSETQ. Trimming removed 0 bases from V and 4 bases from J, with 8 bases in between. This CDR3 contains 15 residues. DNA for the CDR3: TGCGCCAGCAGCTTGGCGGGGCACGGGGCCAACGTCCTGACTTTC. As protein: CASSLAGHGANVLTF. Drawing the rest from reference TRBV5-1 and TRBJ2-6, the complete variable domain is KAGVTQTPRYLIKTRGQQVTLSCSPISGHRSVSWYQQTPGQGLQFLFEYFSETQRNKGNFPGRFSGRQFSNSRSEMNVSTLELGDSALYLCASSLAGHGANVLTFGAGSRLTVL.

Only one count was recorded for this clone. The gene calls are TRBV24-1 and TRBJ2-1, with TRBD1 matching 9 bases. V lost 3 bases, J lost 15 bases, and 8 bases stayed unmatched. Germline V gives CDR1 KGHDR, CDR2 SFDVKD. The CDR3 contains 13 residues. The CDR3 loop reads CATSDVDTGGLFF. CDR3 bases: TGTGCCACCAGTGATGTTGACACAGGGGGCTTGTTCTTC.

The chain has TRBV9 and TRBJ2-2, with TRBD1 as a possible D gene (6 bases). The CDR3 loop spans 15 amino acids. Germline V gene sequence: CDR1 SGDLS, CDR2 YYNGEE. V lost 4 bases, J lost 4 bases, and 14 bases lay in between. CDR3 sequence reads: CASSPGQIGTGELFF. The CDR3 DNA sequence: TGTGCCAGCAGCCCGGGACAAATTGGCACCGGGGAGCTGTTTTTT.

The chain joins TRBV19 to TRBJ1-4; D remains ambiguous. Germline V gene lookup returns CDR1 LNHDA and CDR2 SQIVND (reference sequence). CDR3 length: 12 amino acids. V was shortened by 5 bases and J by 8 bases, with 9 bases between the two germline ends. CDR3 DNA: TGTGCCAGTAGTTTACGTGGGGAAAAACTGTTTTTT. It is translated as CASSLRGEKLFF. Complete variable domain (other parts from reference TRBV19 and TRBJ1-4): DGGITQSPKYLFRKEGQNVTLSCEQNLNHDAMYWYRQDPGQGLRLIYYSQIVNDFQKGDIAEGYSVSREKKESFPLTVTSAQKNPTAFYLCASSLRGEKLFFGSGTQLSVL.

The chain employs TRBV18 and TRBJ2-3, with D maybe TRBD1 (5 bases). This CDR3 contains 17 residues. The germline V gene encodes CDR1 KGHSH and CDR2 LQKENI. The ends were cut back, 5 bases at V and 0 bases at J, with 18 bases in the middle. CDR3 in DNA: TGTGCCAGCTCAGTTCGACAGTCAGCAAGTAGCACAGATACGCAGTATTTT. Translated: CASSVRQSASSTDTQYF.

This CDR3 is CATVLARTGVYEQYF. Written as DNA, the CDR3 is TGTGCCACCGTCTTAGCGCGGACAGGGGTCTACGAGCAGTACTTC. The chain employs TRBV28 and TRBJ2-7; TRBD1 matches 9 bases. CDR1 is MDHEN, CDR2 SYDVKM, per germline. The ends lost 10 bases at V and 3 bases at J; junction bases unmatched: 13. The CDR3 is made up of 15 amino acids.

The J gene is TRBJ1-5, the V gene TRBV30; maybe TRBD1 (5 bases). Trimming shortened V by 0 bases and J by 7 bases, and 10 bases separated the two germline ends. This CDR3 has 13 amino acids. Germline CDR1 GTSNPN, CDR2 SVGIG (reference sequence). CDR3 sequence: CAWSVAGNQPQHF. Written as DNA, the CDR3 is TGTGCCTGGAGTGTAGCAGGGAACCAGCCCCAGCATTTT.

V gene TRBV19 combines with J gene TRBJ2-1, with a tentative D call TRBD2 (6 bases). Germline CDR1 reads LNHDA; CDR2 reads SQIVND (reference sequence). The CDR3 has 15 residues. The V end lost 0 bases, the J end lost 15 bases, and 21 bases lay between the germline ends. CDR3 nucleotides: TGTGCCAGTAGTATAGACGGGGCGACGGGCGGGACGTTGTTCTTC. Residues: CASSIDGATGGTLFF. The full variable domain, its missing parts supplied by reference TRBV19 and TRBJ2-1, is DGGITQSPKYLFRKEGQNVTLSCEQNLNHDAMYWYRQDPGQGLRLIYYSQIVNDFQKGDIAEGYSVSREKKESFPLTVTSAQKNPTAFYLCASSIDGATGGTLFFGPGTRLTVL.

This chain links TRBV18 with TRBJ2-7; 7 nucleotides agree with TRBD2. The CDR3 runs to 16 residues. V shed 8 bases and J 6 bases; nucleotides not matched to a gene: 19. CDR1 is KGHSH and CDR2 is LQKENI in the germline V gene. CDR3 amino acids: CASAPTSAGERREQYF. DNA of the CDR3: TGTGCCAGCGCTCCTACCTCTGCGGGAGAGCGTCGCGAGCAGTACTTC.

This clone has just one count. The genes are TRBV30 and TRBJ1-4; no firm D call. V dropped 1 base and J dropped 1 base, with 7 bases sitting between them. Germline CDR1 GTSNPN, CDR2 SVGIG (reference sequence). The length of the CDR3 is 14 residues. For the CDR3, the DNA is TGTGCCTGGAGTGAAGGGAGAACTAATGAAAAACTGTTTTTT. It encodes CAWSEGRTNEKLFF.

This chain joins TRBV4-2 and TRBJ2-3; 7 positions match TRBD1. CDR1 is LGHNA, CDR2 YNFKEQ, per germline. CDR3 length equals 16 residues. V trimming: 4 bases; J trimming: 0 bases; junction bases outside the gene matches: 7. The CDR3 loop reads CASSPRTGSSTDTQYF. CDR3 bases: TGTGCCAGCAGCCCTCGGACAGGCTCTAGCACAGATACGCAGTATTTT.

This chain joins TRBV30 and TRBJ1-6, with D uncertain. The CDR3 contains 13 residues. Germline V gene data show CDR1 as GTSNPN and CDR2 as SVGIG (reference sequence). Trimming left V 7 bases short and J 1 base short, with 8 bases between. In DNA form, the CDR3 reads TGTGCCTCGCAAGGGTCCTATAATTCACCCCTCCACTTT. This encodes CASQGSYNSPLHF.

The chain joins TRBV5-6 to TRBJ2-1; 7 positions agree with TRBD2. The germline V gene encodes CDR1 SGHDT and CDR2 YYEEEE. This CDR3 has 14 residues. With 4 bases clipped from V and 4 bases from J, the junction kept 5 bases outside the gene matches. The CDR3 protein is CASSVSGFYNEQFF. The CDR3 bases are TGTGCCAGCAGCGTTAGCGGGTTTTACAATGAGCAGTTCTTC.